The clone carrying this TCR beta chain came up a few times. Genomic DNA provided the template from which TCR beta VDJ and CDR3 profiles were obtained. TCRdb reprocessed the reads via MiXCR and lists one record per CDR3 protein. This table has more than 100,000 distinct CDR3 sequences, about 46% appearing once. The ends were cut back, 6 bases at V and 1 base at J, with 12 bases in the middle. Germline V gene sequence: CDR1 LNHDA, CDR2 SQIVND (reference sequence). The CDR3 sequence is 14 residues long. These data originate in a study of CD8+CD57+ T cells in acquired aplastic anemia. Study context: Sorted cells (CD4+ and CD8+) yielded DNA amounts that averaged 3.2 ug.

V gene TRBV19 combines with J gene TRBJ1-1, with D unresolved. The source material was sorted CD4+, CD8+, or CD8+CD57+ T cells (not recorded which) from PBMCs. This clonotype originated in a human donor in good health, serving as a control. CDR3 DNA: TGTGCCAGTAGCCCAGGTAGAAGGAACACTGAAGCTTTCTTT. Protein: CASSPGRRNTEAFF.